This T cell receptor beta chain emerged from a study of blood T cell repertoires in COVID-19. At the level of the study: Spain, Italy and the United States supplied samples that represented acute and convalescent COVID-19. The cDNA or gDNA used as material had been derived from T cells, B-cell-depleted T cells, or PBMCs.

V lost 0 bases and J lost 2, with 8 bases in between. CDR1 and CDR2 from the germline V gene are SGDLS and YYNGEE. This CDR3 comprises 14 residues. As handled by the study authors: The assay estimated nucleated cells by amplifying reference gene primers. Libraries were prepared by immunoSEQ multiplex PCR; TCRdb keeps only in-frame clonotypes and omits some of them. V and J calls and clone size are those listed in that table; D and trimming were worked out from the DNA. The table lists roughly 150,000 clones, 65% to 90% of them singletons, with about 7.8% in the top ten. The sequenced sample was peripheral blood. This TCR was sampled from a woman aged 50 to 60 in a cohort sampled during active or convalescent COVID-19. V is TRBV9 and J is TRBJ2-5; possibly TRBD2 for D (5 bases). CDR3 in DNA: TGTGCCAGCAGCGTAGGGACTGCTCAAGAGACCCAGTACTTC. It is translated as CASSVGTAQETQYF.